The source of this T cell receptor (beta chain) is a study of CD8+CD57+ T cells in acquired aplastic anemia. At the level of the study: Sorted CD4+ and CD8+ cell DNA averaged 3.2 ug.

Profiles of TCR beta VDJ and CDR3 were generated from a genomic DNA template. TCRdb itself ran the reads through MiXCR, one entry per CDR3 protein. The table lists about 190,000 distinct CDR3 sequences, about 53% of them singletons, with 16% in the top ten. This CDR3 is 14 amino acids long. The V end lost 4 bases, the J end lost 9 bases, and 18 bases lay between the germline ends. Germline V gene data show CDR1 as MGHDK and CDR2 as SYGVNS. The chain recombines TRBV25-1 with TRBJ1-2, with D possibly TRBD1 on 5 matching bases. Sequencing was carried out using sorted CD4+, CD8+, or CD8+CD57+ T cells (not recorded which) from PBMCs. The source is a human donor in good health, serving as a control. CDR3 nucleotides: TGTGCCAGCAGTGCGGACACCCCCCTGAGGCGCTACACCTTC. Translation gives CASSADTPLRRYTF.